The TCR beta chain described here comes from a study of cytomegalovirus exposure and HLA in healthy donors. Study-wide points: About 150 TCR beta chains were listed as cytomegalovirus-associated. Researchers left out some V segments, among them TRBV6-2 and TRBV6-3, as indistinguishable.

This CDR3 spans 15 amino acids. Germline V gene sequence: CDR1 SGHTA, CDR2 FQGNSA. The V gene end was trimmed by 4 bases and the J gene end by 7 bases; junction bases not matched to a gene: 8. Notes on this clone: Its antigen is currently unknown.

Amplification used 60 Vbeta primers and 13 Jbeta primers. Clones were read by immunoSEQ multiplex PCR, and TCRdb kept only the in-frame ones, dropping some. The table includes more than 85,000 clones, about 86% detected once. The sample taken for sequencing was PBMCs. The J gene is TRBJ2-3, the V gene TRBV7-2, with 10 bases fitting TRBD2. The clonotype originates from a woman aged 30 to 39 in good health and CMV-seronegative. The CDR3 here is CASSSGGLALHTQYF. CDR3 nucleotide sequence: TGTGCCAGCAGCTCAGGGGGACTAGCGCTTCATACGCAGTATTTT.